This TCR beta chain is drawn from a study of shared clonotypes between healthy human individuals. On this clone itself: The antigen is unknown.

Study-wide points: Generation probability values for non-shared clonotypes were lower than those for clonotypes shared by all four donors.

Germline assignment: CDR1 ENHRY and CDR2 SYGVKD. The V gene end was trimmed by 0 bases and the J gene end by 7 bases; junction bases not matched to a gene: 13. The CDR3 contains 17 residues. Data came from immunoSEQ multiplex PCR; TCRdb stores just in-frame clones and leaves some out. The sample carries approximately 240,000 clones, approximately 70% recorded once. Donors, healthy HIV-negative adults, lacked recent acute infections or vaccinations. The gene calls are TRBV10-3 and TRBJ1-2; TRBD1 aligns across 8 bases. Specimen: memory CD4+ T cells sorted from blood. Subset specified: CD45RA-negative fraction. The receptor was isolated from a man aged 25-45 years in good health. DNA of the CDR3: TGTGCCATCAGTGAGTCGATATCCTGGTCAGGGGGCGGTGGCTACACCTTC. As protein: CAISESISWSGGGGYTF.